These T cell receptor beta chains were read from a single sample in a study of naive and memory T cell subsets. TCRdb itself ran the UMI-ligation and nested PCR reads through MiXCR, one entry per CDR3 protein. The repertoire holds 70,000 to 95,000 distinct CDR3 sequences, with about 7% as singletons. Sequenced: central memory CD4+ T cells from blood. The origin of the receptors is a human donor in good health. Both conserved end residues are part of each CDR3. D genes are given only for firm matches. Clone sizes are given selectively: once, few, many, or a class where the clone is expanded.

j_call d_call v_call clone_size cdr3_length cdr3_nt cdr3_aa
TRBJ1-4 - TRBV14 many 16 TGTGCCAGCAGCCATATATCAGGGGCCGGTAATGAAAAACTGTTTTTT CASSHISGAGNEKLFF
TRBJ2-5 TRBD1 TRBV28 few 14 TGTGCCAGCAGTTTTTACAGGGGAAAAGAGACCCAGTACTTC CASSFYRGKETQYF
TRBJ2-1 - TRBV2 many 14 TGTGCCAACAAACAGGATAGCTCCTACAATGAGCAGTTCTTC CANKQDSSYNEQFF
TRBJ1-5 - TRBV6-2/TRBV6-3 many 12 TGTGCCAGCAGTTACCGGGGGGAGCCCCAGCATTTT CASSYRGEPQHF
TRBJ1-5 - TRBV18 many 14 TGTGCCAGCTCACCCACGGACAGCTCGCCGCCCCAGCATTTT CASSPTDSSPPQHF
TRBJ2-7 TRBD1 TRBV19 few 16 TGTGCCAGTAGTACCCCTCGGACAGGGCGATCCTACGAGCAGTACTTC CASSTPRTGRSYEQYF
TRBJ2-1 TRBD2 TRBV5-1 few 14 TGCGCCAGCAGCTTGGCCAATGGCGGGGGTGAGCAGTTCTTC CASSLANGGGEQFF
TRBJ1-5 - TRBV2 many 15 TGTGCCAGCAGTCGACTTACAAATAGCAATCAGCCCCAGCATTTT CASSRLTNSNQPQHF
TRBJ2-3 - TRBV24-1 many 15 TGTGCCACCAGTGATTTGAGGCAGGGCACAGATACGCAGTATTTT CATSDLRQGTDTQYF
TRBJ2-5 - TRBV12-3/TRBV12-4 - 14 TGTGCCAGCAGTTTCCCCCCCTCTCAAGAGACCCAGTACTTC CASSFPPSQETQYF
TRBJ1-1 - TRBV4-3 few 16 TGCGCCAGCAGCCAAGTGGGGGGCAATCGGGACACTGAAGCTTTCTTT CASSQVGGNRDTEAFF
TRBJ2-7 - TRBV14 many 14 TGTGCCAGCAGCCAAGATTGGGCAGGTTTCGAGCAGTACTTC CASSQDWAGFEQYF
TRBJ1-6 TRBD1 TRBV19 many 16 TGTGCCAGTAGTATTTGGGCCGGGACAGGGAATTCACCCCTCCACTTT CASSIWAGTGNSPLHF
TRBJ1-3 TRBD1 TRBV20-1 many 17 TGCAGTGCTAGTAACCCTCTGGACAGGGGTTATGGAAACACCATATATTTT CSASNPLDRGYGNTIYF
TRBJ1-4 - TRBV29-1 many 15 TGCAGCGTTGGAGCACAGGGTGCGGCTAATGAAAAACTGTTTTTT CSVGAQGAANEKLFF
TRBJ2-1 - TRBV20-1 many 14 TGCAGTGCTCCCTTTGGTGGCTCCTACAATGAGCAGTTCTTC CSAPFGGSYNEQFF
TRBJ2-1 TRBD2 TRBV7-2 - 17 TGTGCCAGCAGCTCTGCTAGCGGGAGGGCCCCAATGAATGAGCAGTTCTTC CASSSASGRAPMNEQFF